This is a list of T cell receptor beta chains from one sample in a study of blood T cell repertoires in COVID-19. Clones were sequenced by immunoSEQ multiplex PCR, and TCRdb holds only the in-frame ones, with some missing. The data show under 120,000 clones, around 83% seen once. The material sequenced was peripheral blood. These receptors all stem from a human donor in a cohort sampled during active COVID-19. Both conserved end residues are part of each CDR3. A D gene is named only where the DNA matches it firmly. A row's size may be missing; if present it is once, few, many or a size class.

CDR3 DNA: TGTGCCAGCAGTTTATCGCAGGGGAGGGTCGGGGGCTACACCTTC
CDR3 protein: CASSLSQGRVGGYTF
D gene: NA
J gene: TRBJ1-2
V gene: TRBV27
clone size: NA
CDR3 length: 15

CDR3 DNA: TGCGCCAGCAGCTCCCGGGACAGTAATGAAAAACTGTTTTTT
CDR3 protein: CASSSRDSNEKLFF
D gene: TRBD1
J gene: TRBJ1-4
V gene: TRBV5-1
clone size: NA
CDR3 length: 14

CDR3 DNA: TGTGCCAGCAGCCAGGACCGTGGGGCCTTCTACGAGCAGTACTTC
CDR3 protein: CASSQDRGAFYEQYF
D gene: NA
J gene: TRBJ2-7
V gene: TRBV6-5
clone size: few
CDR3 length: 15

CDR3 DNA: TGTGCCAGCAGGGCTAGTCTGTACGAGCAGTACTTC
CDR3 protein: CASRASLYEQYF
D gene: NA
J gene: TRBJ2-7
V gene: TRBV2
clone size: NA
CDR3 length: 12

CDR3 DNA: TGTGCCAGCAGCGGGGGGACTAGCGGGATAAACGAGCAGTACTTC
CDR3 protein: CASSGGTSGINEQYF
D gene: TRBD2
J gene: TRBJ2-7
V gene: TRBV5-6
clone size: NA
CDR3 length: 15

CDR3 DNA: TGCGCCAGCAGAACTAGCGGGAGCCTCACCGGGGAGCTGTTTTTT
CDR3 protein: CASRTSGSLTGELFF
D gene: TRBD2
J gene: TRBJ2-2
V gene: TRBV5-1
clone size: NA
CDR3 length: 15

CDR3 DNA: TGTGCCAGCAGCCCCACTAGCGGGAGGGGCACAGATACGCAGTATTTT
CDR3 protein: CASSPTSGRGTDTQYF
D gene: TRBD2
J gene: TRBJ2-3
V gene: TRBV3-1/TRBV3-2
clone size: NA
CDR3 length: 16

CDR3 DNA: TGCGCCTGTCAGGGGACAGGGCTTTACAATGAGCAGTTCTTC
CDR3 protein: CACQGTGLYNEQFF
D gene: TRBD1
J gene: TRBJ2-1
V gene: TRBV5-1
clone size: NA
CDR3 length: 14

CDR3 DNA: TGTGCCAGCACCAAGGGGCGGGGGCTTCACAATGAGCAGTTCTTC
CDR3 protein: CASTKGRGLHNEQFF
D gene: NA
J gene: TRBJ2-1
V gene: TRBV5-8
clone size: NA
CDR3 length: 15

CDR3 DNA: TGTGCCACCTCCGGCAGCGGGAGTTCGAATGAGCAGTTCTTC
CDR3 protein: CATSGSGSSNEQFF
D gene: TRBD2
J gene: TRBJ2-1
V gene: TRBV24-1
clone size: NA
CDR3 length: 14

CDR3 DNA: TGTGCCAGTGGGAGGACAGGGGGCTATGGCTACACCTTC
CDR3 protein: CASGRTGGYGYTF
D gene: TRBD1
J gene: TRBJ1-2
V gene: TRBV19
clone size: NA
CDR3 length: 13

CDR3 DNA: TGTGCCAGCCGAAAACTAGCGGGAGAAGAGACCCAGTACTTC
CDR3 protein: CASRKLAGEETQYF
D gene: TRBD2
J gene: TRBJ2-5
V gene: TRBV27
clone size: NA
CDR3 length: 14

CDR3 DNA: TGTGCCAGCAGCCCCGGACTAGCGGGAGGCCCGACCACCGGGGAGCTGTTTTTT
CDR3 protein: CASSPGLAGGPTTGELFF
D gene: TRBD2
J gene: TRBJ2-2
V gene: TRBV7-8
clone size: NA
CDR3 length: 18

CDR3 DNA: TGTGCCAGCAGCTTATTACGTCGGGAGGGCCGTGGCACAGATACGCAGTATTTT
CDR3 protein: CASSLLRREGRGTDTQYF
D gene: TRBD2
J gene: TRBJ2-3
V gene: TRBV7-9
clone size: NA
CDR3 length: 18

CDR3 DNA: TGTGCCAGCAGCCGAAAAGGGGCGGACTACAATGAGCAGTTCTTC
CDR3 protein: CASSRKGADYNEQFF
D gene: NA
J gene: TRBJ2-1
V gene: TRBV4-2
clone size: NA
CDR3 length: 15

CDR3 DNA: TGTGCCAGCAGCGTAGGGCCGAACACCGGGGAGCTGTTTTTT
CDR3 protein: CASSVGPNTGELFF
D gene: NA
J gene: TRBJ2-2
V gene: TRBV9
clone size: NA
CDR3 length: 14

CDR3 DNA: TGTGCCAGCAGTCGCAGGGGTCAGCCCCAGCATTTT
CDR3 protein: CASSRRGQPQHF
D gene: NA
J gene: TRBJ1-5
V gene: TRBV28
clone size: once
CDR3 length: 12

CDR3 DNA: TGTGCCAGCACCGGGACTAGCGGGAACACCGGGGAGCTGTTTTTT
CDR3 protein: CASTGTSGNTGELFF
D gene: TRBD2
J gene: TRBJ2-2
V gene: TRBV3-1/TRBV3-2
clone size: NA
CDR3 length: 15

CDR3 DNA: TGTGCCAGCAGCCAGGGGACAGGGTCAGGCGCTGAAGCTTTCTTT
CDR3 protein: CASSQGTGSGAEAFF
D gene: TRBD1
J gene: TRBJ1-1
V gene: TRBV3-1/TRBV3-2
clone size: NA
CDR3 length: 15

CDR3 DNA: TGTGCCATCACAGACAGGGCGGGCTCTGGGGCCAACGTCCTGACTTTC
CDR3 protein: CAITDRAGSGANVLTF
D gene: TRBD1
J gene: TRBJ2-6
V gene: TRBV28
clone size: few
CDR3 length: 16

CDR3 DNA: TGCGCCAGCAGGGCGGGACCGGCTCCTGAAGAGCAGTTCTTC
CDR3 protein: CASRAGPAPEEQFF
D gene: NA
J gene: TRBJ2-1
V gene: TRBV5-1
clone size: NA
CDR3 length: 14

CDR3 DNA: TGTGCCAGCTCACCGGGACTAGCGGGAGTCGGGGAATTGCAGTTCTTC
CDR3 protein: CASSPGLAGVGELQFF
D gene: TRBD2
J gene: TRBJ2-1
V gene: TRBV18
clone size: NA
CDR3 length: 16

CDR3 DNA: TGTGCCAGCATTAGGGGACAGGGACCTTCACCCCTCCACTTT
CDR3 protein: CASIRGQGPSPLHF
D gene: TRBD1
J gene: TRBJ1-6
V gene: TRBV6-5
clone size: NA
CDR3 length: 14

CDR3 DNA: TGCAGCGTACAAGGACTAGCGGGAGATGATACGCAGTATTTT
CDR3 protein: CSVQGLAGDDTQYF
D gene: TRBD2
J gene: TRBJ2-3
V gene: TRBV29-1
clone size: NA
CDR3 length: 14

CDR3 DNA: TGTGCCAGTAGATTAGTGTTTGGGGACAGGGGGCAAACCTCGAACACCGGGGAGCTGTTTTTT
CDR3 protein: CASRLVFGDRGQTSNTGELFF
D gene: TRBD1
J gene: TRBJ2-2
V gene: TRBV19
clone size: NA
CDR3 length: 21

CDR3 DNA: TGTGCCATCAGTGAGTCGAGCGTTGTCTATGGCTACACCTTC
CDR3 protein: CAISESSVVYGYTF
D gene: NA
J gene: TRBJ1-2
V gene: TRBV10-3
clone size: NA
CDR3 length: 14

CDR3 DNA: TGTGCCAGCGCACCAGGGTCGATAAGGGATTCACCCCTCCACTTT
CDR3 protein: CASAPGSIRDSPLHF
D gene: NA
J gene: TRBJ1-6
V gene: TRBV27
clone size: NA
CDR3 length: 15

CDR3 DNA: TGCAGTGCTAGTGGGTTAGCGGGGGGGAGGGTTTCAGATACGCAGTATTTT
CDR3 protein: CSASGLAGGRVSDTQYF
D gene: TRBD2
J gene: TRBJ2-3
V gene: TRBV20-1
clone size: NA
CDR3 length: 17

CDR3 DNA: TGTGCCAGTAGTATGGCCAGGATTAACTATGGCTACACCTTC
CDR3 protein: CASSMARINYGYTF
D gene: NA
J gene: TRBJ1-2
V gene: TRBV19
clone size: NA
CDR3 length: 14

CDR3 DNA: TGTGCCAGCAGCCGAGCAGGTTCCTACGAGCAGTACTTC
CDR3 protein: CASSRAGSYEQYF
D gene: NA
J gene: TRBJ2-7
V gene: TRBV3-1/TRBV3-2
clone size: NA
CDR3 length: 13

CDR3 DNA: TGTGCCAGCAGCGTAGCCCTCGGGGGCACTGAAGCTTTCTTT
CDR3 protein: CASSVALGGTEAFF
D gene: NA
J gene: TRBJ1-1
V gene: TRBV11-2
clone size: NA
CDR3 length: 14

CDR3 DNA: TGTGCCAGTAATCGGAACACTGAAGCTTTCTTT
CDR3 protein: CASNRNTEAFF
D gene: NA
J gene: TRBJ1-1
V gene: TRBV19
clone size: NA
CDR3 length: 11

CDR3 DNA: TGTGCCAGCAGCTTGGGAGGAAGCAAAAACATTCAGTACTTC
CDR3 protein: CASSLGGSKNIQYF
D gene: NA
J gene: TRBJ2-4
V gene: TRBV7-6
clone size: once
CDR3 length: 14

CDR3 DNA: TGTGCCACCCGACTAGCGGAGTACAATGAGCAGTTCTTC
CDR3 protein: CATRLAEYNEQFF
D gene: TRBD2
J gene: TRBJ2-1
V gene: TRBV6-5
clone size: NA
CDR3 length: 13

CDR3 DNA: TGCAGCGTGTACGGGACAACCTACGAGCAGTACTTC
CDR3 protein: CSVYGTTYEQYF
D gene: NA
J gene: TRBJ2-7
V gene: TRBV29-1
clone size: NA
CDR3 length: 12

CDR3 DNA: TGTGCCAGTAGTATTACCGGGACAGGGGCCTACGAGCAGTACTTC
CDR3 protein: CASSITGTGAYEQYF
D gene: TRBD1
J gene: TRBJ2-7
V gene: TRBV19
clone size: NA
CDR3 length: 15

CDR3 DNA: TGTGCCAGCAGCTTACCTCTATTCAATGAGCAGTTCTTC
CDR3 protein: CASSLPLFNEQFF
D gene: NA
J gene: TRBJ2-1
V gene: TRBV7-9
clone size: few
CDR3 length: 13

CDR3 DNA: TGTGCCAGCAGCTTGGGACAGGGGTGGGTCACTGAAGCTTTCTTT
CDR3 protein: CASSLGQGWVTEAFF
D gene: TRBD1
J gene: TRBJ1-1
V gene: TRBV5-8
clone size: NA
CDR3 length: 15

CDR3 DNA: TGTGCCAGCTCACCAAGCACAGGGGGCGGCGGGGAGCTGTTTTTT
CDR3 protein: CASSPSTGGGGELFF
D gene: TRBD1
J gene: TRBJ2-2
V gene: TRBV18
clone size: NA
CDR3 length: 15

CDR3 DNA: TGTGCCAGCAGTGAACGGGGTATGAGCTACGAGCAGTACTTC
CDR3 protein: CASSERGMSYEQYF
D gene: NA
J gene: TRBJ2-7
V gene: TRBV6-1
clone size: NA
CDR3 length: 14

CDR3 DNA: TGTGCCAGCAGCTTCCCCAGCGACCCTAACACTGAAGCTTTCTTT
CDR3 protein: CASSFPSDPNTEAFF
D gene: NA
J gene: TRBJ1-1
V gene: TRBV5-4
clone size: NA
CDR3 length: 15

CDR3 DNA: TGTGCCAGCTCACCCCTGGACAGGAGCTATGGCTACACCTTC
CDR3 protein: CASSPLDRSYGYTF
D gene: TRBD1
J gene: TRBJ1-2
V gene: TRBV18
clone size: NA
CDR3 length: 14

CDR3 DNA: TGCGCCAGCAGCTTGGGACAGGAGGTCTATGGCTACACCTTC
CDR3 protein: CASSLGQEVYGYTF
D gene: NA
J gene: TRBJ1-2
V gene: TRBV5-1
clone size: few
CDR3 length: 14

CDR3 DNA: TGTGCCAGCAGCTTCGATCGGGAGGGAGAGCAGTACTTC
CDR3 protein: CASSFDREGEQYF
D gene: TRBD2
J gene: TRBJ2-7
V gene: TRBV7-2
clone size: NA
CDR3 length: 13

CDR3 DNA: TGTGCCAGCAGCCAAGGGACAGGGGGCCAGTTCTTC
CDR3 protein: CASSQGTGGQFF
D gene: TRBD1
J gene: TRBJ2-1
V gene: TRBV6-2/TRBV6-3
clone size: NA
CDR3 length: 12

CDR3 DNA: TGTGCCACCAGTGATGGGGCTGCGTACGAGCAGTACTTC
CDR3 protein: CATSDGAAYEQYF
D gene: NA
J gene: TRBJ2-7
V gene: TRBV24-1
clone size: NA
CDR3 length: 13

CDR3 DNA: TGTGCCTGGAGTGTTTCGGGTCTAAAGAACATTCAGTACTTC
CDR3 protein: CAWSVSGLKNIQYF
D gene: NA
J gene: TRBJ2-4
V gene: TRBV30
clone size: NA
CDR3 length: 14

CDR3 DNA: TGCGCCAGCAGCCCGGGCTGGGCGGGGGCTGATTACGAGCAGTACTTC
CDR3 protein: CASSPGWAGADYEQYF
D gene: NA
J gene: TRBJ2-7
V gene: TRBV5-1
clone size: NA
CDR3 length: 16

CDR3 DNA: TGTGCCACCAGTGGGGGTGGTAGCGGGGGAACCGGGGAGCTGTTTTTT
CDR3 protein: CATSGGGSGGTGELFF
D gene: TRBD2
J gene: TRBJ2-2
V gene: TRBV24-1
clone size: NA
CDR3 length: 16

CDR3 DNA: TGTGCCAGCAGCGTAGTCTCCGGCCCCGGGACTAGCGGGGGGAGGGTAATCAATGAGCAGTTCTTC
CDR3 protein: CASSVVSGPGTSGGRVINEQFF
D gene: TRBD2
J gene: TRBJ2-1
V gene: TRBV9
clone size: once
CDR3 length: 22

CDR3 DNA: TGTGCCAGCAGTTACACGCGGCCAGATAATTCACCCCTCCACTTT
CDR3 protein: CASSYTRPDNSPLHF
D gene: NA
J gene: TRBJ1-6
V gene: TRBV6-6
clone size: NA
CDR3 length: 15

CDR3 DNA: TGTGCCTCAGGGAGCGAGCGGGGGAGCATGTTCTTC
CDR3 protein: CASGSERGSMFF
D gene: TRBD2
J gene: TRBJ2-1
V gene: TRBV7-8
clone size: NA
CDR3 length: 12

CDR3 DNA: TGTGCCAGCAGCTTAGTCGGAGGACTAGCGGGGGGGCTCAATGAGCAGTTCTTC
CDR3 protein: CASSLVGGLAGGLNEQFF
D gene: TRBD2
J gene: TRBJ2-1
V gene: TRBV7-3
clone size: NA
CDR3 length: 18

CDR3 DNA: TGTGCCAGCAGCCAAGATACTAGCCGGGGGGAGACCCAGTACTTC
CDR3 protein: CASSQDTSRGETQYF
D gene: NA
J gene: TRBJ2-5
V gene: TRBV3-1/TRBV3-2
clone size: NA
CDR3 length: 15

CDR3 DNA: TGTGCCAGCAGCATCGAACACAGGGGTAGCACTGAAGCTTTCTTT
CDR3 protein: CASSIEHRGSTEAFF
D gene: TRBD1
J gene: TRBJ1-1
V gene: TRBV5-5
clone size: NA
CDR3 length: 15

CDR3 DNA: TGTGCCAGCAGTTACCCAGAGGACAATCAGCCCCAGCATTTT
CDR3 protein: CASSYPEDNQPQHF
D gene: NA
J gene: TRBJ1-5
V gene: TRBV6-6
clone size: NA
CDR3 length: 14